This T cell receptor beta chain was observed in a study of blood T cell repertoires in COVID-19. Clones were sequenced by immunoSEQ multiplex PCR, and TCRdb holds only the in-frame ones, with some missing. Found here are over 150,000 clones, about 85% of them singletons; the top ten hold roughly 8.3%. This clone showed up just a few times. This CDR3 has 18 residues. Germline CDR1 reads SGDLS; CDR2 reads YYNGEE. The trim removed 2 bases at V and 0 bases at J, leaving 10 bases unmatched. This chain uses TRBV9 with TRBJ1-3; 8 bases align to TRBD1. This TCR was recovered from a woman aged 55-70 years with COVID-19, enrolled during active disease. The sample taken for sequencing was peripheral blood. The CDR3 bases are TGTGCCAGCAGCGTCGCTCAGGGGGCCCACTACTCTGGAAACACCATATATTTT. Translating it yields CASSVAQGAHYSGNTIYF.